Shown below are 9 T cell receptor beta chains from a single sample sequenced in a study of shared clonotypes between healthy human individuals. Clones were read by immunoSEQ multiplex PCR, and TCRdb kept only the in-frame ones, dropping some. The sample records roughly 550,000 clones, over 95% being singletons. As defined, naive CD8 cells were CD45RO-negative and positively selected for CCR7, with terminally differentiated effector memory CD45RA+ cells excluded. The sample consisted of naive CD8+ T cells sorted from blood. These TCRs come from a woman aged 25 to 39 in good health.

The CDR3 sequence: CASSVQLFSYEQYF. DNA for the CDR3: TGTGCCAGCTCAGTGCAGCTATTCTCCTACGAGCAGTACTTC. The J gene is TRBJ2-7, the V gene TRBV18; D is ambiguous. Trimming left V 5 bases short and J 0 bases short, with 11 bases between. The CDR3 is 14 amino acids. The germline V gene encodes CDR1 KGHSH and CDR2 LQKENI.

This clone is a singleton in its sample. This CDR3 is also generated by other DNA sequences in the sample. This sequence joins TRBV27 and TRBJ2-2, with 7 bases that match TRBD1. CDR1 is MNHEY and CDR2 is SMNVEV in the germline V gene (reference sequence). The CDR3 extends over 13 amino acids. V trimming: 6 bases; J trimming: 5 bases; junction bases outside the gene matches: 3. The CDR3 nucleotides are TGTGCCAGCAGACCAGGGGGAACCGGGGAGCTGTTTTTT. The encoded protein is CASRPGGTGELFF.

The sample holds a few counts of this clone. The CDR3 region has the DNA TGTGCCAGCAGCTTGTGGTACTATGGGGTAGATGAGCAGTTCTTC. Protein product: CASSLWYYGVDEQFF. V usage is TRBV5-6 and J usage is TRBJ2-1, with D uncertain. Germline V CDR1 and CDR2: SGHDT, YYEEEE. The CDR3 is made up of 15 amino acids. V lost 1 base and J lost 8, with 16 bases in between.

The table lists this clone with a count of one. The gene calls are TRBV9 and TRBJ2-3; the D call may be TRBD1 or TRBD2 (5 bases each). V was trimmed by 4 bases and J by 3 bases, leaving 12 bases between them. Germline V gene data show CDR1 as SGDLS and CDR2 as YYNGEE. This CDR3 contains 14 residues. The DNA of the CDR3 is TGTGCCAGCAGCTCCAGGGACCTTACAGATACGCAGTATTTT. Its protein is CASSSRDLTDTQYF. The full variable domain, its missing parts supplied by reference TRBV9 and TRBJ2-3, is DSGVTQTPKHLITATGQRVTLRCSPRSGDLSVYWYQQSLDQGLQFLIQYYNGEERAKGNILERFSAQQFPDLHSELNLSSLELGDSALYFCASSSRDLTDTQYFGPGTRLTVL.

The V and J genes are TRBV5-4 and TRBJ1-5; 7 bases are a match to TRBD1. This CDR3 has 14 residues. From germline, CDR1 is SGHNT and CDR2 YYREEE (reference sequence). Losses at the gene ends were 6 bases for V and 5 bases for J; bases not matched to a gene: 8. CDR3 bases: TGTGCCAGCAACCCGACAGGGCATCATCAGCCCCAGCATTTT. Translating it yields CASNPTGHHQPQHF.

This chain links TRBV7-3 with TRBJ2-5, with 9 bases fitting TRBD1. The CDR3 extends over 16 amino acids. V shed 5 bases and J 3 bases; nucleotides not matched to a gene: 10. CDR1 is SGHTA and CDR2 is FQGTGA in the germline V gene. The DNA of the CDR3 is TGTGCCAGCAGCCTATCTGCAAGGACAGGGGAAGAGACCCAGTACTTC. Residues: CASSLSARTGEETQYF.

The CDR3 here is CASTLGLAGNNEQFF. For the CDR3, the DNA is TGTGCCAGCACCCTTGGCCTAGCGGGAAACAATGAGCAGTTCTTC. The chain carries TRBV27 and TRBJ2-1; 9 nucleotides match TRBD2. Germline CDR1 reads MNHEY; CDR2 reads SMNVEV (reference sequence). The CDR3 length is 15 residues. The V segment lost 7 bases and the J segment 5 bases; nucleotides outside the gene matches: 9.

The chain joins TRBV27 to TRBJ2-7; the D gene is possibly TRBD1 (5 bases). V was trimmed by 6 bases and J by 9 bases, leaving 12 bases between them. Germline V gene sequence: CDR1 MNHEY, CDR2 SMNVEV (reference sequence). The CDR3 is made up of 11 amino acids. Here the CDR3 reads CASRGPRGQYF. DNA of the CDR3: TGTGCCAGCAGGGGGCCAAGGGGGCAGTACTTC.

The chain recombines TRBV27 with TRBJ2-7; 9 bases are shared with TRBD2. The germline gives CDR1 MNHEY, CDR2 SMNVEV (reference sequence). The V gene end was trimmed by 6 bases and the J gene end by 0 bases; junction bases not matched to a gene: 6. CDR3 length: 15 residues. CDR3 sequence: CASRPSGRPSYEQYF. CDR3 bases: TGTGCCAGCAGACCCAGCGGGAGGCCCTCCTACGAGCAGTACTTC.